This entry is about one T cell receptor beta chain. Its antigen remains unknown. These data are taken from a study of brain T cells in children with intractable seizures. Trimming took 5 bases from V and 2 from J, leaving 14 bases between them. Germline assignment: CDR1 SNHLY and CDR2 FYNNEI. The CDR3 spans 15 residues. Time point here: blood from clinic visit 5 months post-surgery; TSC patient then seizure free. The sequenced cases were selected for having the highest brain T cell transcript signatures. Sequencing used immunoSEQ multiplex PCR; TCRdb keeps in-frame clones, though not all of them. This sample carries 340,000 or so clones, nearly 95% of them seen once, and the ten largest clones take approximately 5%. The study's findings and limits: Clones missing pre-surgery may reflect undersampling of that blood sample. Patients' HCMV serostatus was unknown; virus specificity rests on CDR3 similarity alone.

V and J are TRBV2 and TRBJ2-3, with a tentative D call TRBD1 (5 bases). This receptor was taken from a boy in the first two years of life with tuberous sclerosis and intractable seizures. The sample in question was peripheral blood, obtained around 5 months after surgery. The chain's CDR3 is CASSTPQGYTDTQYF. The CDR3 region has the DNA TGTGCCAGCAGTACTCCCCAGGGTTACACAGATACGCAGTATTTT.